This T cell receptor beta chain is from a study of blood T cell repertoires in COVID-19 (dated by TCRdb to 2018 to 2021). Context from the whole study: Samples from collaborators originated in the United States, Italy and Spain and spanned both the acute and convalescent phases of COVID-19. The material from the prospective study consisted of cDNA or gDNA derived from T cells, B-cell-depleted T cells, or PBMCs. Subjects who had been exposed to COVID-19, were actively infected with it, or had recovered from it provided the deeply sampled blood TCRbeta repertoires that made up the dataset. The repertoires were released in a freely available public database meant as a resource for research on the immune response to SARS-CoV-2. The samples were drawn from the first 160 participants of the ongoing ImmuneRACE study and from some 1,300 subjects provided by 6 global collaborators. The sample metadata nearly always contained a de-identified subject ID, COVID-19 status, age in years and sex. HLA class I and class II types, where available, came from metadata supplied by the sample provider rather than from assay-based typing.

TCRbeta CDR3 regions were amplified from genomic DNA by means of the immunoSEQ Assay, a bias-controlled multiplex PCR. As for how the authors treated the data: The number of nucleated cells in each sample was estimated from the amplification of reference gene primers within the assay. To quantify the absolute abundance of each unique TCRbeta CDR3 rearrangement, sequence reads were collapsed and filtered. For each sample, productive Simpson clonality was calculated as the square root of Simpson's diversity index across productive rearrangements. Sourced from immuneACCESS, this table was stored by TCRdb with only in-frame sequences that have V and J called. A share of the clones is absent; for the studies checked, an unresolved V gene accounts for under half, and the remainder has no known explanation. V and J calls and clone size are copied from that table; D and trimming were computed from the DNA. The sample table records some 75,000 clones; approximately 91% of these occur just once. The ten biggest clones cover about 2.9% of the sample.

In the case of this clone: The target of this receptor is not known. No base quality information exists; no much larger clone differs at one position.

What the work shows at the level of the full study, not this receptor alone: The amount of clinical and demographic metadata varied by source and participant and was provided uncurated.

Collaborating institutions collected whole blood in K2EDTA tubes following their own protocols. For TCRbeta analysis, collaborators shipped samples as frozen whole blood, isolated PBMCs, or DNA extracted from either of those sample types. The V and J ends are trimmed by 3 bases and 2 bases, leaving 7 bases between them. The CDR3 runs 13 residues from the cysteine to the phenylalanine. The retained sequence is limited to the CDR3, 39 bases, with the frame set at the first base. Per the germline V gene, SGDLS is the CDR1 and YYNGEE is the CDR2. Sequencing input: peripheral blood. The rearranged segments are TRBV9 and TRBJ2-3, with the D gene not confidently named. The receptor comes from an older man with active or convalescent COVID-19. The CDR3 has the sequence CASSEQATDTQYF. At the DNA level, the sequence is TGTGCCAGCAGCGAGCAGGCCACAGATACGCAGTATTTT.